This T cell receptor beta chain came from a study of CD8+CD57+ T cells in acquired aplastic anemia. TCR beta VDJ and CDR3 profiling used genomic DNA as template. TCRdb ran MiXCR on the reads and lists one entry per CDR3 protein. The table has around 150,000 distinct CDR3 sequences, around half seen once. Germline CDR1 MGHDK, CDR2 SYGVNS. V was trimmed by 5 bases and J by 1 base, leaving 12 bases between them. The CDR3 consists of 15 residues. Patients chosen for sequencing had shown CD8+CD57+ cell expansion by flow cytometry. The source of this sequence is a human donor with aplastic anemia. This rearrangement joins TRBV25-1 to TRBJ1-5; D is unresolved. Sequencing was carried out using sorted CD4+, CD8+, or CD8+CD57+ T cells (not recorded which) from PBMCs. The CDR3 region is CASSPGGKSNQPQHF. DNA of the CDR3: TGTGCCAGCAGTCCCGGTGGGAAAAGCAATCAGCCCCAGCATTTT.